Listed here is a single T cell receptor (beta chain). In germline, CDR1 is SEHNR, CDR2 FQNEAQ (reference sequence). V was cut by 6 bases and J by 1 base, with 16 bases left in between. This CDR3 comprises 16 residues. The data were taken from a study of shared clonotypes between healthy human individuals. This table comes from immunoSEQ multiplex PCR, and its TCRdb copy is limited to in-frame clones, with some not included. The sample comprises approximately 1.1 million clones, about four fifths of which are singletons, and around 0.47% rests with the top ten. The sequenced sample was memory CD4+ T cells from PBMCs. Documented subset: CD45RA-negative fraction. The chain combines TRBV7-9 with TRBJ2-1; either TRBD1 or TRBD2 may supply D (6 bases each). This TCR derives from a man younger than 35 in good health. Some clones in this sample may be carry-over from other donors' samples. CDR3 coding DNA: TGTGCCAGCAGTCCAAGGGGGGCAGCATCCTACAATGAGCAGTTCTTC. This sequence encodes CASSPRGAASYNEQFF. Full variable domain (remainder filled in from reference TRBV7-9 and TRBJ2-1): DTGVSQNPRHKITKRGQNVTFRCDPISEHNRLYWYRQTLGQGPEFLTYFQNEAQLEKSRLLSDRFSAERPKGSFSTLEIQRTEQGDSAMYLCASSPRGAASYNEQFFGPGTRLTVL.